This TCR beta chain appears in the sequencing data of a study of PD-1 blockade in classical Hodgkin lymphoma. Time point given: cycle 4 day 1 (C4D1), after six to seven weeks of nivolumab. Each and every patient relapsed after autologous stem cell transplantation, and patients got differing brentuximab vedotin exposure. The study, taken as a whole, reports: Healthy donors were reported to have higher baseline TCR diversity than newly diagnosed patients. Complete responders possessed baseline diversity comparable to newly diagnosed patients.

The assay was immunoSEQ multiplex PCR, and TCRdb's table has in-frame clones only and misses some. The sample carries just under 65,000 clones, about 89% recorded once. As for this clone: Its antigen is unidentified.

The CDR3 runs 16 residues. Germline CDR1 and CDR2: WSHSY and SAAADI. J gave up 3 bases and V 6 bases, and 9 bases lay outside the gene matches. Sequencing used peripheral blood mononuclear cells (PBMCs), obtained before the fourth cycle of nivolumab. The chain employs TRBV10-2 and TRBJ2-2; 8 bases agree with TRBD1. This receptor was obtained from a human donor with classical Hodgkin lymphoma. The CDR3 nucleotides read TGCGCCAGCAGGTCAAGACAGGGGCTCGACACCGGGGAGCTGTTTTTT. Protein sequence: CASRSRQGLDTGELFF.